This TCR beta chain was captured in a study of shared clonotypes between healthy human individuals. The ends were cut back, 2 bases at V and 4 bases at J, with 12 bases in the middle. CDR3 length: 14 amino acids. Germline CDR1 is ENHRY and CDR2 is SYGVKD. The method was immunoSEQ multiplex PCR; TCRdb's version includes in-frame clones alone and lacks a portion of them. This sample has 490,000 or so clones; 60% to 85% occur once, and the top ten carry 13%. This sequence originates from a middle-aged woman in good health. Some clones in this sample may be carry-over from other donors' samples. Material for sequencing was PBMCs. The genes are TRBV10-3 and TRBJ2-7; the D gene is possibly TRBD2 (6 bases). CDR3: CAISEGGGSYEQYF. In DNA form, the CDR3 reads TGTGCCATCAGTGAGGGTGGAGGGAGTTACGAGCAGTACTTC.